This T cell receptor beta chain comes out of a study of blood T cell repertoires in COVID-19. As for the study in general: Collection of acute and convalescent COVID-19 samples took place in the United States, Italy and Spain. T cells, B-cell-depleted T cells, or PBMCs provided the cDNA or gDNA that served as material.

V was pared by 1 base and J by 6 bases, with 14 bases between. This CDR3 region has 15 residues. CDR1 is MNHEY, CDR2 SMNVEV, per germline (reference sequence). Original processing methods: The authors estimated nucleated cell counts from reference gene primer amplification. Profiled with immunoSEQ multiplex PCR; TCRdb holds only in-frame clones, not every one. Clonal size and the V and J genes are those of that table, whereas D and trimming came from the DNA. The sample carries about 130,000 clones, 81% recorded once. The clonotype comes from a woman aged 60-75 years with active or convalescent COVID-19. This sequence joins TRBV27 and TRBJ2-3, with D perhaps TRBD1 (5 bases). Sequencing input: peripheral blood. DNA of the CDR3: TGTGCCAGCAGTTTATTTGGCCAGGGCATGGATACGCAGTATTTT. It yields the protein CASSLFGQGMDTQYF.